This T cell receptor beta chain is from a study of T cell responses to AZD1222 COVID-19 vaccine. About the study: Second-dose intervals of approximately 4 or approximately 12 weeks were pooled.

Study-wide findings and caveats: Unmutated variant regions are reportedly the target of nearly half of TCRs that are spike-specific. At baseline, seropositivity was found in only 5 to 7 AZD1222 recipients.

Assay used: immunoSEQ multiplex PCR; TCRdb lists only in-frame clones, some missing. The sample records 100,000 or so clones, 88% being singletons. Germline V lookup: CDR1 LNHDA, CDR2 SQIVND (reference sequence). V was clipped by 6 bases and J by 1 base, with 10 bases between them. There are 14 residues in the CDR3. Worth noting for this clone: Its target is not known.

The genes are TRBV19 and TRBJ1-5; D may be TRBD1 (5 bases). The sequence was obtained from an adult in good health. This material consisted of peripheral blood, taken on day 0 of AZD1222 vaccination. This chain's CDR3 is CASRTAESNQPQHF. The CDR3 nucleotides are TGTGCCAGTAGGACAGCAGAAAGCAATCAGCCCCAGCATTTT.